These T cell receptor beta chains were read from a single sample in a study of blood T cell repertoires in COVID-19. The table came from immunoSEQ multiplex PCR; TCRdb's copy has only in-frame clones and leaves some out. The data hold 60,000 or so clones, with approximately 86% observed a single time. Sample: peripheral blood. The receptors were gathered from a human donor with acute or convalescent COVID-19. The donor label of this sample is uncertain. Both conserved end residues are part of each CDR3. Fields, in order: CDR3 DNA, CDR3 protein, V gene, J gene, D gene, clone size. D genes are given only for firm matches. Rows give clone size only sometimes, using once, few, many, or a class for an expanded clone.

TGTGCCAGCAGCATCTCTCCGGGACTAGCGGGGACAGATACGCAGTATTTT	CASSISPGLAGTDTQYF	TRBV7-9	TRBJ2-3	TRBD2	NA
TGTGCCAGCAGCGCGCCTAGCGTTCAAGAGACCCAGTACTTC	CASSAPSVQETQYF	TRBV5-4	TRBJ2-5	NA	NA
TGTGCCAGCAGCTCTCGGATTGGGGGAGGAACGCCTAATGAAAAACTGTTTTTT	CASSSRIGGGTPNEKLFF	TRBV3-1/TRBV3-2	TRBJ1-4	NA	NA
TGTGCCAGCAGCTCTTGGACTAGCGGGAGTAGGGGTGAGCAGTTCTTC	CASSSWTSGSRGEQFF	TRBV9	TRBJ2-1	TRBD2	once
TGTGCCAGCAGTCAAAGCGGAGGGCTCGGCAATCAGCCCCAGCATTTT	CASSQSGGLGNQPQHF	TRBV6-4	TRBJ1-5	NA	NA
TGTGCCAGCAGCTTGGATCAGTACCAAGAGACCCAGTACTTC	CASSLDQYQETQYF	TRBV5-4	TRBJ2-5	NA	NA
TGCGCCAGCAGCCCCGGACACGGCGCTGACATGAACACTGAAGCTTTCTTT	CASSPGHGADMNTEAFF	TRBV5-1	TRBJ1-1	NA	NA
TGTGCCAGCAGTGCTCTGACAGCGTACTATGGCTACACCTTC	CASSALTAYYGYTF	TRBV25-1	TRBJ1-2	NA	NA
TGTGCCATCAGTGAGCCCGGGAGGGTGGGCGCAGATACGCAGTATTTT	CAISEPGRVGADTQYF	TRBV10-3	TRBJ2-3	TRBD2	NA
TGCAGTGCTAGTAGGCCTGACGGCGGTGAGCAGTTCTTC	CSASRPDGGEQFF	TRBV20-1	TRBJ2-1	NA	NA
TGTGCCAGCAGAAACAGGGTTGAAGCTTTCTTT	CASRNRVEAFF	TRBV6-5	TRBJ1-1	NA	NA
TGTGCCAGCAGCGCAGACAGGGGGTTTTCCTACGAGCAGTACTTC	CASSADRGFSYEQYF	TRBV5-6	TRBJ2-7	TRBD1	once
TGTGCCAGCAGCCACAGGGCTCCCACTGAAGCTTTCTTT	CASSHRAPTEAFF	TRBV3-1/TRBV3-2	TRBJ1-1	NA	NA
TGTGCCAGCAGCTTAGCCAGCGGGGGAAACACAGATACGCAGTATTTT	CASSLASGGNTDTQYF	TRBV11-3	TRBJ2-3	TRBD2	NA
TGTGCCACCAGCAGGGACAGGGCTGGGGGCACTGAAGCTTTCTTT	CATSRDRAGGTEAFF	TRBV15	TRBJ1-1	TRBD1	NA
TGCGCCAGCAGCTTGGATGGTGCGGGCAATCAGCCCCAGCATTTT	CASSLDGAGNQPQHF	TRBV5-1	TRBJ1-5	NA	few
TGCGCCAGCAGTCCTAGTCGGTCAGATACGCAGTATTTT	CASSPSRSDTQYF	TRBV5-1	TRBJ2-3	NA	NA
TGTGCCAGCAGTTACTCGAATACAGGGCCCAGCTATGGCTACACCTTC	CASSYSNTGPSYGYTF	TRBV6-5	TRBJ1-2	NA	NA
TGTGCCAGCAGCTTAGCCGGGACAGGGGGGGAGACCCAGTACTTC	CASSLAGTGGETQYF	TRBV7-6	TRBJ2-5	TRBD1	NA
TGTGCCAGCAGCGTACTAGCGGGAGGGGGTACCGGGGAGCTGTTTTTT	CASSVLAGGGTGELFF	TRBV9	TRBJ2-2	TRBD2	NA
TGTGCCAGCAGTCGGACAGGGCTAACTAATGAAAAACTGTTTTTT	CASSRTGLTNEKLFF	TRBV25-1	TRBJ1-4	TRBD1	NA
TGTGCCAGCAGGCAGACAGGGGGTGGCCAGCCCCAGCATTTT	CASRQTGGGQPQHF	TRBV6-6	TRBJ1-5	TRBD1	NA
TGTGCCGCCTTGCAGAGGACAGGGGGCTACAATGAGCAGTTCTTC	CAALQRTGGYNEQFF	TRBV10-3	TRBJ2-1	TRBD1	NA
TGTGCCAGCAGCTCGCGGGGGGGGCTGGCAGATACGCAGTATTTT	CASSSRGGLADTQYF	TRBV7-2	TRBJ2-3	TRBD2	NA
TGTGCCAGCAGTACCCAGACGTTCAGGAATGGTATTCAGTACTTC	CASSTQTFRNGIQYF	TRBV6-5	TRBJ2-4	NA	NA
TGTGCCAGCAGCCCGTTGGCATCGCCGAATGAGCAGTTCTTC	CASSPLASPNEQFF	TRBV9	TRBJ2-1	NA	NA
TGTGCCATCAGTGAGTCATCCGGGACTAGCAATATCGGGTCGGAGCAGTTCTTC	CAISESSGTSNIGSEQFF	TRBV10-3	TRBJ2-1	TRBD2	NA
TGCGCCAGCAGTTCGAGGTTATGGAGGCAACCGGGAGGGGCCAACGTCCTGACTTTC	CASSSRLWRQPGGANVLTF	TRBV5-1	TRBJ2-6	NA	NA
TGCGCCAGCAGTGCAGGACAGGGGGCTTCCAAAAACATTCAGTACTTC	CASSAGQGASKNIQYF	TRBV5-1	TRBJ2-4	TRBD1	few
TGTGCCAGCAGCCAGCAGGGGGCGAATCCAGATACGCAGTATTTT	CASSQQGANPDTQYF	TRBV5-4	TRBJ2-3	TRBD1	NA
TGTGCCAGCAGCTCCCAAGACAGCATCAACTATGGCTACACCTTC	CASSSQDSINYGYTF	TRBV11-2	TRBJ1-2	NA	NA
TGTGCCAGCAGCCGTTATGGAGGATCTTACGAGCAGTACTTC	CASSRYGGSYEQYF	TRBV3-1/TRBV3-2	TRBJ2-7	NA	once
TGTGCCAGCTCACCGGGACAGGGCACCGGGGAGCTGTTTTTT	CASSPGQGTGELFF	TRBV18	TRBJ2-2	TRBD1	NA
TGTGCCAGCAGCTTTGGCAGGCACGCAAAACTGTTTTTT	CASSFGRHAKLFF	TRBV12-1	TRBJ1-4	NA	once
TGTGCCAGCAACAATCTTTCCGAGCGGGGGGCCTTCGAGCAGTACTTC	CASNNLSERGAFEQYF	TRBV7-9	TRBJ2-7	TRBD2	NA
TGTGCCAGCAGCCCTGGGATTCAGGGACAAAACTATGGCTACACCTTC	CASSPGIQGQNYGYTF	TRBV7-7	TRBJ1-2	NA	NA
TGTGCCAGCAGTCGACTAGCGGGGGGCCAAGAGACCCAGTACTTC	CASSRLAGGQETQYF	TRBV6-5	TRBJ2-5	TRBD2	NA
TGTGCCAGCAGCTCGTCAGGGCGGGGGCGCACAGATACGCAGTATTTT	CASSSSGRGRTDTQYF	TRBV6-2/TRBV6-3	TRBJ2-3	NA	NA
TGCGCCAGCAGACGGACAGGAGATGAAAAACTGTTTTTT	CASRRTGDEKLFF	TRBV10-1	TRBJ1-4	TRBD1	NA
TGTGCCAGTAGTGACCAGGGGAGAAATCAGCCCCAGCATTTT	CASSDQGRNQPQHF	TRBV19	TRBJ1-5	NA	few
TGTGCCAGCAGCTCGACAGGGGGCGGTTCACCCCTCCACTTT	CASSSTGGGSPLHF	TRBV7-2	TRBJ1-6	TRBD1	NA
TGTGCCAGCAGGCCGAGGGTTTTAAAATACAATGAGCAGTTCTTC	CASRPRVLKYNEQFF	TRBV6-5	TRBJ2-1	NA	NA
TGTGCCAGCAGCTTAGGACCCCTCGGACTGTACGCGAACACCGGGGAGCTGTTTTTT	CASSLGPLGLYANTGELFF	TRBV11-2	TRBJ2-2	NA	NA